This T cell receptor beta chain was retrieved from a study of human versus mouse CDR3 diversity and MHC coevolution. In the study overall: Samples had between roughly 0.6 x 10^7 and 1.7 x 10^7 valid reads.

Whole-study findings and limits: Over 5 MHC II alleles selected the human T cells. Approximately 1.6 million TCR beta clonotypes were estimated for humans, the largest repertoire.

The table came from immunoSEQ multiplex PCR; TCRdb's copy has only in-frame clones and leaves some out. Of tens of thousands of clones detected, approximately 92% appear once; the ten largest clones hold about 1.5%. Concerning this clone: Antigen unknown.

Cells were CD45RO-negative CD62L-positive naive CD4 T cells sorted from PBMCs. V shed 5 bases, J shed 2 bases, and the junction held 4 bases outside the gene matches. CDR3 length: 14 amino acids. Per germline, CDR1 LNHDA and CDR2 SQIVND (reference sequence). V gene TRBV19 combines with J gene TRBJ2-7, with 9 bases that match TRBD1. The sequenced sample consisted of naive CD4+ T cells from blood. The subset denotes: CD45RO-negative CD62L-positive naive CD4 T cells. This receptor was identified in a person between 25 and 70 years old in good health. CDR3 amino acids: CASSFGQGPYEQYF. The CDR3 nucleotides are TGTGCCAGTAGTTTCGGACAGGGGCCCTACGAGCAGTACTTC.